Following are 18 T cell receptor beta chains from one sample sequenced in a study of siplizumab effects on memory and regulatory T cells. Assay: immunoSEQ multiplex PCR; the TCRdb copy retains only in-frame clones and omits some. The table includes approximately 120,000 clones, about 92% detected once. The specimen was Tregs sorted from blood. The receptor source for this set is a human donor in good health.

CDR3 DNA sequence: TGTGCCAGCAGCTTAGATGGCTCTGGAAACACCATATATTTT. Amino acid sequence: CASSLDGSGNTIYF. The chain couples TRBV7-9 to TRBJ1-3; D is unresolved. Germline V gene data show CDR1 as SEHNR and CDR2 as FQNEAQ (reference sequence). The CDR3 is 14 amino acids. V was shortened by 1 base and J by 0 bases, with 4 bases between the two germline ends.

The chain employs TRBV6-6 and TRBJ1-2; 7 bases are a match to TRBD1. Losses at the gene ends were 7 bases for V and 4 bases for J; bases not matched to a gene: 9. The germline CDR1 and CDR2 sequences are MNHNY and SVGAGI (reference sequence). The CDR3 has 14 residues. Here the CDR3 DNA reads TGTGCCAGCAAAACTCCCGGGACAGCCTATGGCTACACCTTC. It codes for CASKTPGTAYGYTF.

This clone was seen a few times. The chain has TRBV5-1 and TRBJ1-2; D gene uncertain. Germline CDR1 SGHRS, CDR2 YFSETQ. V was pared by 4 bases and J by 8 bases, with 9 bases between. This CDR3 has 11 residues. Written as DNA, the CDR3 is TGCGCCAGCAGCACGGACCACGGCTACACCTTC. Translating it yields CASSTDHGYTF.

The genes are TRBV4-2 and TRBJ2-7; D is perhaps TRBD1 (7 bases). Per the germline V gene, CDR1 is LGHNA and CDR2 is YNFKEQ. The CDR3 runs 12 residues. V dropped 4 bases and J dropped 8 bases, with 12 bases sitting between them. This CDR3 is CASSPGGRKQYF. The CDR3 DNA is TGTGCCAGCAGCCCAGGGGGGAGGAAGCAGTACTTC.

J is TRBJ2-5 and V is TRBV7-2; TRBD2 matches at 13 bases. CDR1 SGHTA and CDR2 FQGNSA come from the germline V gene. There are 16 residues in the CDR3. The trim removed 5 bases at V and 4 bases at J, leaving 7 bases unmatched. CDR3 residues: CASSPWTSGGLETQYF. The CDR3 DNA reads as TGTGCCAGCAGCCCCTGGACTAGCGGGGGTTTAGAGACCCAGTACTTC.

This clone has a handful of counts. V gene TRBV5-1 combines with J gene TRBJ1-1, with TRBD1 identical over 9 bases. V lost 4 bases to trimming and J lost 1 base; unmatched junction nucleotides: 11. CDR1 and CDR2 from the germline V gene are SGHRS and YFSETQ. This CDR3 is built from 17 residues. The CDR3 sequence is CASSAGTGILGNTEAFF. The DNA of the CDR3 is TGCGCCAGCAGCGCCGGGACAGGGATTCTAGGGAACACTGAAGCTTTCTTT.

The chain recombines TRBV11-2 with TRBJ2-1; TRBD2 matches 11 bases. Germline V gene data show CDR1 as SGHAT and CDR2 as FQNNGV. V lost 2 bases and J lost 5; bases outside the gene matches: 14. There are 19 residues in the CDR3. CDR3 amino acids: CASSLSRLAGGPFNNEQFF. CDR3 in DNA: TGTGCCAGCAGCTTAAGTCGGCTAGCGGGGGGTCCATTCAACAATGAGCAGTTCTTC. The entire variable domain, with the rest obtained from reference TRBV11-2 and TRBJ2-1, is as follows: EAGVAQSPRYKIIEKRQSVAFWCNPISGHATLYWYQQILGQGPKLLIQFQNNGVVDDSQLPKDRFSAERLKGVDSTLKIQPAKLEDSAVYLCASSLSRLAGGPFNNEQFFGPGTRLTVL.

V and J are TRBV11-2 and TRBJ1-2; D gene unclear. This CDR3 is 13 amino acids long. The ends were cut back, 5 bases at V and 8 bases at J, with 15 bases in the middle. CDR1 SGHAT and CDR2 FQNNGV come from the germline V gene. CDR3 in DNA: TGTGCCAGCAGCGCAACTATAACCAGCGGCTACACCTTC. Translating it yields CASSATITSGYTF.

The chain recombines TRBV2 with TRBJ2-3; D is unclear. Germline loops: CDR1 SNHLY, CDR2 FYNNEI. Trimming removed 10 bases at V and 6 bases at J, with 17 bases between. The CDR3 spans 13 residues. The CDR3 spells CATTPEAPDTQYF. CDR3 nucleotide sequence: TGTGCCACTACCCCCGAGGCTCCGGATACGCAGTATTTT.

The gene calls are TRBV5-1 and TRBJ2-7; 9 bases are a match to TRBD2. The CDR3 spans 13 residues. Per germline, CDR1 SGHRS and CDR2 YFSETQ. The ends lost 4 bases at V and 5 bases at J; junction bases unmatched: 4. CDR3 DNA sequence: TGCGCCAGCAGCGGGCTAGCGGGGAACGAGCAGTACTTC. It encodes CASSGLAGNEQYF. The complete variable domain, with remaining parts taken from reference TRBV5-1 and TRBJ2-7, reads KAGVTQTPRYLIKTRGQQVTLSCSPISGHRSVSWYQQTPGQGLQFLFEYFSETQRNKGNFPGRFSGRQFSNSRSEMNVSTLELGDSALYLCASSGLAGNEQYFGPGTRLTVT.

This clone was counted a single time. The chain recombines TRBV5-1 with TRBJ1-1, with 7 bases identical to TRBD1. The CDR3 has 16 amino acids. Germline CDR1 SGHRS, CDR2 YFSETQ. The V and J ends lost 2 bases and 8 bases, in that order; junction bases with no gene match: 15. This CDR3 reads CASSFTWTGTAREAFF. CDR3 DNA sequence: TGCGCCAGCAGCTTTACATGGACAGGTACGGCACGCGAAGCTTTCTTT.

The chain employs TRBV6-4 and TRBJ1-1; TRBD1 matches at 9 bases. In germline, CDR1 is MRHNA, CDR2 SNTAGT. The CDR3 contains 14 residues. The V gene end was trimmed by 7 bases and the J gene end by 8 bases; junction bases not matched to a gene: 11. CDR3 sequence (DNA): TGTGCCAGCACCCCCCGGGACAGGGCTTACGAAGCTTTCTTT. It is translated as CASTPRDRAYEAFF.

The chain recombines TRBV7-9 with TRBJ1-5; D is undetermined. Deletions cut 1 base from V and 4 bases from J, with 5 bases between. The CDR3 contains 13 residues. The germline gives CDR1 SEHNR, CDR2 FQNEAQ (reference sequence). The CDR3 coding sequence is TGTGCCAGCAGCTTAGAGCGAAATCAGCCCCAGCATTTT. The encoded protein is CASSLERNQPQHF.

The chain carries TRBV4-1 and TRBJ2-4; tentatively, D is TRBD1 (5 bases). The ends were cut back, 0 bases at V and 0 bases at J, with 9 bases in the middle. The CDR3 length is 16 residues. Per germline, CDR1 MGHRA and CDR2 YSYEKL. As DNA, the CDR3 is TGCGCCAGCAGCCAAGACAGGGTGATAGCCAAAAACATTCAGTACTTC. Protein sequence: CASSQDRVIAKNIQYF.

V gene TRBV5-1 combines with J gene TRBJ2-5; the D is unclear. Germline V gene sequence: CDR1 SGHRS, CDR2 YFSETQ. CDR3 length equals 13 residues. The V and J ends lost 0 bases and 2 bases respectively, with 5 bases between them. CDR3 coding DNA: TGCGCCAGCAGCTTGGTGGCACAAGAGACCCAGTACTTC. Translating gives CASSLVAQETQYF.

This clone was seen a single time. This chain joins TRBV6-6 and TRBJ1-2; no clear D. Germline V CDR1 and CDR2: MNHNY, SVGAGI (reference sequence). V was pared by 8 bases and J by 1 base, with 11 bases between. This CDR3 has 13 amino acids. The DNA of the CDR3 is TGTGCCAGCGCCGATGAACTTAACTATGGCTACACCTTC. Translated, it gives CASADELNYGYTF.

V and J are TRBV5-1 and TRBJ2-7, with a possible D match to TRBD1 (6 bases). The CDR3 covers 14 residues. Germline V gives CDR1 SGHRS, CDR2 YFSETQ. Trimming left V 2 bases short and J 0 bases short, with 9 bases between. The CDR3 DNA reads as TGCGCCAGCAGCTTAGGACAGAGCTCCTACGAGCAGTACTTC. Translating it yields CASSLGQSSYEQYF.

The chain carries TRBV7-6 and TRBJ1-1; D remains ambiguous. The CDR3 loop spans 12 amino acids. V lost 1 base, J lost 11 bases, and 11 bases lay in between. Germline-derived CDR1 and CDR2 are SGHVS and FNYEAQ. The CDR3 spells CASSLGIGPAFF. DNA of the CDR3: TGTGCCAGCAGCTTAGGGATTGGGCCGGCTTTCTTT.